This T cell receptor beta chain was captured in a study of shared clonotypes between healthy human individuals. The investigators split CD4+ cells into a CD45RA+ naive subset and a CD45RA-negative memory subset. Using immunoSEQ multiplex PCR, the repertoire was profiled, and TCRdb retains in-frame clones only, with some absent. Of about 1.1 million clones in the sample, around 77% are singletons; the top ten hold over 0.8%. This CDR3 is built from 15 residues. From germline, CDR1 is MDHEN and CDR2 SYDVKM. V shed 7 bases and J shed 0 bases, with 16 bases lying between them. Concerning this clone: The antigen remains unidentified.

Study results and caveats: How much donors shared clonotypes was expected to be affected by sequencing depth.

The sequencing sample was made of memory CD4+ T cells from PBMCs. As to subset: CD45RA-negative fraction. This clonotype was sampled from a young man in good health. Some clones in this sample may be carry-over from other donors' samples. The gene calls are TRBV28 and TRBJ2-7, with D uncertain. DNA of the CDR3: TGTGCCAGCACCATAGGACCCGGCAGCTCCTACGAGCAGTACTTC. Its translation: CASTIGPGSSYEQYF.